This paragraph reports one T cell receptor (beta chain). The antigen it binds to is not known. No clone much larger than this one lies a single base away; base qualities are absent. The trial excluded patients who had a history of autoimmune disease or who were on systemic immunosuppression. Peripheral blood for TCR sequencing was drawn from every dose cohort at baseline, at cycle 4 day 1 and at cycle 7 day 1. The samples were drawn from a first-in-human, open-label, multicenter phase I dose-escalation trial of ivuxolimab. Adults with locally advanced or metastatic melanoma, renal cell, hepatocellular, or head and neck squamous cell carcinoma were enrolled in the trial. Before TCR sequencing, CD4+ and CD8+ T cells were separately sorted from peripheral blood. Genomic DNA was extracted from sorted cells for sequencing of the TCRbeta CDR3 region. The immunoSEQ Assay was used for sequencing of TCRbeta CDR3 regions. In TCRdb, the immuneACCESS table is reduced to in-frame sequences with V and J assigned. These tables do not hold every clone; where another copy was compared, an unresolved V gene accounts for under half, and the others remain unexplained. This sample has 65,000 to 95,000 clones in its table, and 90% of those were observed once. The ten largest clones add up to around 0.34% of the sample.

As encoded in the germline V gene, CDR1 is MNHEY while CDR2 is SVGAGI. The CDR3 runs 13 residues from the cysteine to the phenylalanine. CDR3 DNA is the only sequence kept; it has 39 bases, read in frame from the first base. V is reduced by 7 bases and J by 3 bases, leaving a spacing of 10 bases between them. The sample comes from a study of OX40 agonist ivuxolimab in advanced cancers. Background on the whole study: Ivuxolimab was a fully human IgG2 agonistic monoclonal antibody targeting the costimulatory receptor OX40 (CD134). Intravenous ivuxolimab was administered to patients every 2 weeks at six dose levels: 0.01, 0.1, 0.3, 1.5, 3 and 10 mg/kg. Of the 50 to 55 dose-escalation patients, hepatocellular carcinoma was present in 19, melanoma in around 15, renal cell carcinoma in 9 and head and neck cancer in 9. In the dose-escalation cohort, about four fifths of patients were male, and the mean age was around 60 years with a range of about 20 to 80. Patients were allowed to have had prior anti-PD-1, anti-PD-L1 or anti-CTLA-4 therapy, and approximately 37% of the dose-escalation patients had been treated with checkpoint inhibitors. Three dose-escalation patients achieved partial responses, one with hepatocellular carcinoma and two with cutaneous melanoma. The point of sequencing TCRbeta in the periphery was to test whether ivuxolimab changed TCR sequence diversity and drove clonal T-cell expansion. The monotherapy dose-escalation portion (N = 52 patients) of the phase I ivuxolimab trial is reported in the paper.

Points the paper makes about the study in general: In the 0.1-3.0 mg/kg groups, partial responders had among the lowest normalized peripheral clonal expansion, particularly in CD8+ T cells. Clonal expansion of both CD4+ and CD8+ blood T cells was observed from baseline to week 6 at doses 0.1 to 3.0 mg/kg. After ivuxolimab, expanded clones were on average more numerous among CD8+ T cells than among CD4+ T cells. Antigen specificity was not determined for the clonally expanded peripheral T cells. Low levels of normalized T-cell clonal expansion were also seen in some patients who did not respond.

The receptor chain draws on TRBV6-5 and TRBJ1-5, with the D gene too uncertain to name. Sequencing used CD4+ or CD8+ T cells sorted from blood, obtained in a trial of the OX40 agonist ivuxolimab. The TCR comes from an adult with an advanced solid tumor such as melanoma, head and neck, liver or kidney cancer. CDR3 reads: CASTGNNNQPQHF. The DNA sequence is given as TGTGCCAGCACCGGGAATAACAATCAGCCCCAGCATTTT.